This T cell receptor beta chain was identified during a study of blood T cells in healthy people across ages. CDR1 and CDR2 (germline): DFQATT, SNEGSKA (reference sequence). This CDR3 region has 13 residues. V was clipped by 3 bases and J by 9 bases, with 12 bases between them. Sample-barcoded 5' priming and a J-beta primer mix drove a second PCR of roughly 6 to 12 cycles. TCRdb passed the 5' RACE reads through MiXCR, listing each CDR3 protein once. This repertoire shows about 780,000 distinct CDR3 sequences, approximately 65% found once; its top ten account for 28%. This clonotype originated in a man aged 25 to 40 in good health. This chain joins TRBV20-1 and TRBJ1-6; D is undetermined. The sequenced sample consisted of blood. The CDR3 coding sequence is TGCAGTGCTAGCCCGTCTCCCAGTTCACCCCTCCACTTT. Encoded protein: CSASPSPSSPLHF.